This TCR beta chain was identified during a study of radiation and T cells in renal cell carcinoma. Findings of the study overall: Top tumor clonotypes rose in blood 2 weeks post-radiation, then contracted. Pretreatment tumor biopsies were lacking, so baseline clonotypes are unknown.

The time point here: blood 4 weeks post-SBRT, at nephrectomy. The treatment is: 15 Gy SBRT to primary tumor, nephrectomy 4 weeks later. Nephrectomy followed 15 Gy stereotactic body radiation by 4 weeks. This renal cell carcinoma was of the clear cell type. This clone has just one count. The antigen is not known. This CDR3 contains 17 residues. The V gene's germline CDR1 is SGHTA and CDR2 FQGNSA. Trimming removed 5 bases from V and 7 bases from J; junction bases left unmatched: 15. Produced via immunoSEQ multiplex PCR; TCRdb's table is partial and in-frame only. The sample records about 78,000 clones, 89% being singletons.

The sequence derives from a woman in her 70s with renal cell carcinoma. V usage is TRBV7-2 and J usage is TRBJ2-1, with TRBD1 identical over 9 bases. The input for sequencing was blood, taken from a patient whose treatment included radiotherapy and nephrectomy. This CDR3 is CASSPSGNRGLWNEQFF. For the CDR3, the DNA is TGTGCCAGCAGCCCATCCGGTAACAGGGGGCTATGGAATGAGCAGTTCTTC.